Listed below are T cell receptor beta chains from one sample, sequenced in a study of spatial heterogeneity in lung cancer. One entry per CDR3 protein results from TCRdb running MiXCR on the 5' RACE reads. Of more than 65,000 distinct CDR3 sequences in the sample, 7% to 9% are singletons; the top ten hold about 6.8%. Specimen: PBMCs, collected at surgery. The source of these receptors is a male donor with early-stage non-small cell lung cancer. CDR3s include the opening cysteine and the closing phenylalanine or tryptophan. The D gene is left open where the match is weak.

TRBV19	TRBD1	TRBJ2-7	CASSLSTGGVVNEQYF
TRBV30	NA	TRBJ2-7	CAWSVRDLQYF
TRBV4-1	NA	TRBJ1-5	CASSLYGGARQPQHF
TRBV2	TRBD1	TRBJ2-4	CASSGGLGQGHIQYF
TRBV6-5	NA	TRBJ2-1	CASSSPMRGRGNEQFF
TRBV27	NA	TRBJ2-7	CASSKTAQTYEQYF
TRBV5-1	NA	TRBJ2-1	CASSPEGGKTWDEQFF
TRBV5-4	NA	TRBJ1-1	CASSLVGRNTEAFF
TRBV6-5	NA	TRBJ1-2	CASSPSLTDYGYTF
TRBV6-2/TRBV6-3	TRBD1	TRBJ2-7	CASTTGQGRHEQYF
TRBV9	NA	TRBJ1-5	CASSVDGLSNQPQHF
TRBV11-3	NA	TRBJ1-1	CASRTGLVSTEAFF
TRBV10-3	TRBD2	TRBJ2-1	CAISGTSGSSYNEQFF
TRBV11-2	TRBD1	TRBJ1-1	CASSLTRLRTGQMNTEAFF
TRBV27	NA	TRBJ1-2	CASSFARVMDGYTF
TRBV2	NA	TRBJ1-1	CASNRDGAGTEAFF
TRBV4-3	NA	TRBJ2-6	CASSQRGPGANVLTF
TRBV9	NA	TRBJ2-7	CASSVATNTEQYF
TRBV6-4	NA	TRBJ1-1	CASSVGRYTEAFF
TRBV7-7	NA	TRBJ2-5	CASSSKGSAQYF
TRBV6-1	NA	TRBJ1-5	CASSEALGGNQPQHF
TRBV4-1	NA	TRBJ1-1	CASSPLTGENTEAFF
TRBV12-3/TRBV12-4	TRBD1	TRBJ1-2	CASSPGQGAHGYTF
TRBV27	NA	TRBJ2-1	CASSYPGPSTEQFF
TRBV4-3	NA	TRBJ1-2	CASSQPGGYGYTF
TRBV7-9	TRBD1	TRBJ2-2	CASSEPTGETGELFF
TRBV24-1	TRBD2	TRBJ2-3	CATSDRSSGSTDTQYF
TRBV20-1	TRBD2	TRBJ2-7	CSASGGIGAAYEQYF
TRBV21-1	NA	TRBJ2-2	CASSGDGTSFWELFF
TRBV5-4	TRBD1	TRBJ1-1	CASRGQGTAEAFF
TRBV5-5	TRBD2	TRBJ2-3	CASSSVAGGGTDTQYF
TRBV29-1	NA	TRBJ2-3	CSVDGSSGTDTQYF
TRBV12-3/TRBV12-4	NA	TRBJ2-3	CASSPVGPGTSTDTQYF
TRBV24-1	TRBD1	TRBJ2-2	CATSDPGTGFTGELFF
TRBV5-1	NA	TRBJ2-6	CASSLPQGSGANVLTF
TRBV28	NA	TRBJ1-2	CASREQGGYGYTF
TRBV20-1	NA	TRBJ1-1	CSARDPTGGTEAFF
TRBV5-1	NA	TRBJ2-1	CASSPLVNGGTNEQFF
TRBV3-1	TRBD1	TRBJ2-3	CASSPEGAGADTQYF
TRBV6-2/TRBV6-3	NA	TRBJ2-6	CASSFHTGSGANVLTF
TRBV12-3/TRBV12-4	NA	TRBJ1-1	CASSFQGRKEAFF
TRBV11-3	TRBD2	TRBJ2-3	CASSRGTSGVDTQYF
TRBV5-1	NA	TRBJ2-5	CASSPRPIETQYF
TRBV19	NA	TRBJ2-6	CASSLEATGANVLTF
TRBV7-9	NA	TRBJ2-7	CASSFGPEPSYEQYF
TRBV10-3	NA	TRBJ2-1	CATTNVNEQFF
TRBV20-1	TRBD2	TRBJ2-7	CSASGLAGEEQYF
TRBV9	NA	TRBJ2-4	CASSVAWENIQYF
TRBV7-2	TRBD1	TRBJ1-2	CASSTRTGGSDGYTF
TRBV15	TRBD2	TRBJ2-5	CATSRDKRATSGYETQYF
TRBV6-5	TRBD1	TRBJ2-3	CATLRTGGPTDTQYF
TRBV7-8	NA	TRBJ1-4	CASGGTGEANEKLFF
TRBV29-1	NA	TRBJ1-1	CSAGWATEAFF
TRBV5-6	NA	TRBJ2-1	CASSLGGTARYNEQFF
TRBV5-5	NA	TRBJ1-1	CASSPLGWDTEAFF
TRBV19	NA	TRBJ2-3	CASTLGPARTDTQYF
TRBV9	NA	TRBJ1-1	CASSEGPRGLNTEAFF
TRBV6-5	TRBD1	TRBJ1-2	CASGATGIYGYTF
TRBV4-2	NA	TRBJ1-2	CASSTADRGKNGYTF